The T cell receptor (beta chain) under discussion was sequenced for a study of technical replicates of blood from a few donors. Deletions cut 6 bases from V and 3 bases from J, with 14 bases between. The CDR3 runs to 14 residues. Germline V gene sequence: CDR1 LNHDA, CDR2 SQIVND (reference sequence). TCRdb's table, derived via immunoSEQ multiplex PCR, lists solely in-frame clones and lacks some. Of about 70,000 clones listed, around nine tenths were seen once; the top ten hold approximately 0.38%. The receptor was isolated from a human donor in good health. Input material: T cells isolated from PBMCs. This chain joins TRBV19 and TRBJ1-1; a weak D match, TRBD1 (5 bases). The CDR3 region has the DNA TGTGCCAGTAGCCAAACGGGACTGCACACTGAAGCTTTCTTT. As protein: CASSQTGLHTEAFF.